Below, 5 T cell receptor beta chains from the same sample are listed, as sequenced in a study of blood T cells in healthy people across ages. With a J-beta primer mix and a sample-barcoded 5' primer, a second PCR ran roughly 6 to 11 cycles. TCRdb passed the 5' RACE reads through MiXCR, listing each CDR3 protein once. In the table there are around 690,000 distinct CDR3 sequences, around 54% of which are singletons. Sequenced input: blood. Receptor source: a man in his fifties or sixties in good health.

The rearrangement uses TRBV3-1 and TRBJ2-7; D might be TRBD1 (5 bases). The germline CDR1 and CDR2 sequences are LGHDT and YNNKEL (reference sequence). The CDR3 runs 15 residues. V lost 1 base, J lost 6 bases, and 16 bases lay in between. The CDR3 here is CASSQGTHSQREQYF. In DNA form, the CDR3 reads TGTGCCAGCAGCCAAGGGACACACTCTCAGCGCGAGCAGTACTTC.

The V gene is TRBV19, the J gene TRBJ2-1; D gene ambiguous. V lost 6 bases, J lost 8 bases, and 11 bases lay in between. CDR3 length equals 12 residues. Per the germline V gene, CDR1 is LNHDA and CDR2 is SQIVND (reference sequence). CDR3 sequence reads: CASSESRYEQFF. The CDR3 coding sequence is TGTGCCAGTAGCGAGTCGAGGTATGAGCAGTTCTTC.

This clonotype was seen repeatedly, ten times or more. The J gene is TRBJ2-6, the V gene TRBV14; no firm D call. Looked up from germline, CDR1 is SGHDN and CDR2 is FVKESK. Trimming cost V 2 bases and J 4 bases, with 24 bases left between them. The CDR3 spans 20 residues. DNA of the CDR3: TGTGCCAGCAGCCAATTTAACTTAAGGACCGTCCGGTTGGGGGCCAACGTCCTGACTTTC. This sequence encodes CASSQFNLRTVRLGANVLTF.

This clonotype came up a few times. The chain carries TRBV12-3 or TRBV12-4 and TRBJ2-3; D remains unclear. V was shortened by 6 bases and J by 5 bases, with 12 bases between the two germline ends. The CDR3 covers 13 residues. The CDR3 bases are TGTGCCAGCAGAGCCCGGGTCGGAGATACGCAGTATTTT. Translated: CASRARVGDTQYF.

V gene TRBV28 combines with J gene TRBJ2-7; 7 nucleotides agree with TRBD1. V was pared by 5 bases and J by 0 bases, with 10 bases of the junction left unmatched. The CDR3 extends over 16 amino acids. Germline V gene lookup returns CDR1 MDHEN and CDR2 SYDVKM. Here the CDR3 DNA reads TGTGCCAGCAGTCCCTGGACAGGTTCTTACTCCTACGAGCAGTACTTC. Its translation: CASSPWTGSYSYEQYF. The variable domain in full, with the rest retrieved from reference TRBV28 and TRBJ2-7, is DVKVTQSSRYLVKRTGEKVFLECVQDMDHENMFWYRQDPGLGLRLIYFSYDVKMKEKGDIPEGYSVSREKKERFSLILESASTNQTSMYLCASSPWTGSYSYEQYFGPGTRLTVT.